Here is one TCR beta chain with its context. As yet, its antigen is unknown. J was trimmed by 3 bases and V by 3 bases; bases with no gene match: 5. The germline CDR1 and CDR2 sequences are LNHNV and YYDKDF (reference sequence). This CDR3 region has 15 residues. This specimen belongs to a study of identifying expanded T cells in peripheral blood. This table comes from immunoSEQ multiplex PCR, and its TCRdb copy is limited to in-frame clones, with some not included. Of roughly 100,000 clones listed, around 88% are singletons. Study-wide results and caveats: Differentially abundant clones: 0.95 to 1.5 between replicates, approximately 16 at roughly 2 weeks, 19 to 20 at four.

This chain links TRBV15 with TRBJ1-3, with 7 bases identical to TRBD1. Specimen: blood. The receptor was isolated from a person between 18 and 69 years old in good health. Here the CDR3 reads CATSSRSGGGNTIYF. CDR3 DNA sequence: TGTGCCACCAGCAGTAGATCAGGGGGTGGAAACACCATATATTTT.